A single TCR beta chain is shown here with its context. CDR3 length: 16 residues. The V gene's germline CDR1 is LGHNA and CDR2 YNFKEQ. V was clipped by 0 bases and J by 5 bases; unmatched bases: 5. Authors' data handling: It was from reference gene primer amplification that nucleated cell counts were estimated. TCRdb keeps only in-frame clones here, not all; method: immunoSEQ multiplex PCR. V, J and clone size are taken as reported in that table, and D and trimming were inferred from the DNA itself. The sample lists about 220,000 clones; around 75% were seen once. This entry is derived from a study of blood T cell repertoires in COVID-19.

The source is a human donor in a cohort sampled during active COVID-19. Input material: peripheral blood. The rearrangement uses TRBV4-2 and TRBJ2-3; 10 nucleotides line up with TRBD2. In nucleotides, the CDR3 is TGTGCCAGCAGCCAAGACTCGGCTAGCGGGAGAGATACGCAGTATTTT. This codes for CASSQDSASGRDTQYF.